The 27 T cell receptor beta chains below come from one sample, sequenced in a study of T-cell memory formation after mild COVID-19. One entry per CDR3 protein, called by TCRdb with MiXCR from the 5' RACE reads. The data show 200,000 or so distinct CDR3 sequences, just over 9.5% seen once. What was sequenced was PBMCs or a T cell subset sorted from them (not recorded which). Receptor source: a man in his late teens or twenties who had mild COVID-19 (a few samples of this study predate the infection). Cell type and time point are not known.

This sequence joins TRBV30 and TRBJ1-3; D is perhaps TRBD1 (6 bases). The CDR3 consists of 15 residues. The germline gives CDR1 GTSNPN, CDR2 SVGIG (reference sequence). Trimming left V 3 bases short and J 0 bases short, with 12 bases between. The CDR3 sequence is CAWREGGYSGNTIYF. The CDR3 coding sequence is TGTGCCTGGAGAGAAGGGGGATACTCTGGAAACACCATATATTTT.

The chain combines TRBV7-2 with TRBJ2-5; D not resolved. The CDR3 runs 14 residues. Trimming stripped 4 bases from V and 1 base from J, with 10 bases between. Germline CDR1 SGHTA, CDR2 FQGNSA. Here the CDR3 DNA reads TGTGCCAGCAGCTCCGGACCGCTCCAAGAGACCCAGTACTTC. Translation gives CASSSGPLQETQYF.

This clonotype was seen more than once but under ten times. V usage is TRBV12-3 or TRBV12-4 and J usage is TRBJ2-1; 11 nucleotides match TRBD2. The ends lost 5 bases at V and 12 bases at J; junction bases unmatched: 12. This CDR3 contains 15 residues. The CDR3 reads CASSLTSGGYTWQFF. CDR3 in DNA: TGTGCCAGCAGTCTTACTAGCGGGGGATATACATGGCAGTTCTTC.

The gene calls are TRBV12-3 or TRBV12-4 and TRBJ1-5; D gene uncertain. Trimming took off 6 bases at V and 3 bases at J, with 12 bases between the two ends. The CDR3 has 14 residues. The CDR3 spells CASSPLITNQPQHF. As DNA, the CDR3 is TGTGCCAGCAGCCCCCTCATAACCAATCAGCCCCAGCATTTT.

This clonotype was counted only a few times. The rearrangement joins TRBV29-1 to TRBJ2-3; 14 bases agree with TRBD2. The CDR3 extends over 16 amino acids. V shed 3 bases, J shed 8 bases, and the junction held 10 bases outside the gene matches. The V gene's germline CDR1 is SQVTM and CDR2 ANQGSEA. The CDR3 spells CSVEPGTSGGGGTQYF. The CDR3 DNA follows: TGCAGCGTTGAGCCCGGGACTAGCGGGGGAGGTGGTACGCAGTATTTT.

This clonotype appeared many times. V usage is TRBV5-1 and J usage is TRBJ2-1; 8 bases fit TRBD2. V lost 4 bases and J lost 7; bases outside the gene matches: 10. Looked up from germline, CDR1 is SGHRS and CDR2 is YFSETQ. The CDR3 consists of 15 residues. The CDR3 bases are TGCGCCAGCAGCCCCGGGGGGGCAAATACAAATGAGCAGTTCTTC. Translating gives CASSPGGANTNEQFF.

The chain recombines TRBV5-1 with TRBJ1-3, with TRBD1 matching 10 bases. V lost 1 base to trimming and J lost 4 bases; unmatched junction nucleotides: 5. The CDR3 is made up of 16 amino acids. The germline gives CDR1 SGHRS, CDR2 YFSETQ. The CDR3 DNA follows: TGCGCCAGCAGCTTGATGACAGGGGGCAAGGGAAACACCATATATTTT. As protein: CASSLMTGGKGNTIYF.

This clonotype was seen a handful of times. This rearrangement joins TRBV5-6 to TRBJ2-7; TRBD1 or TRBD2 may be the D gene (5 bases each). V lost 5 bases and J lost 1, with 10 bases in between. The CDR3 loop spans 13 amino acids. The V gene's germline CDR1 is SGHDT and CDR2 YYEEEE. The CDR3 bases are TGTGCCAGCAGATCGGGACCATCCTACGAGCAGTACGTC. Its translation: CASRSGPSYEQYV.

The chain carries TRBV6-2 or TRBV6-3 and TRBJ2-5, with 13 bases that match TRBD2. Germline assignment: CDR1 MNHEY and CDR2 SVGEGT. V lost 5 bases, J lost 5 bases, and 8 bases stayed unmatched. The CDR3 is 16 amino acids. CDR3 region: CASSTGTSGAGETQYF. Here the CDR3 DNA reads TGTGCCAGCAGTACCGGGACTAGCGGGGCCGGGGAGACCCAGTACTTC.

This clonotype was counted ten times or more. The germline gene is not matched at one end of the junction; a read error may be the cause. The CDR3 DNA is TGTGCCAGCAGCTTTGAAACCCAGGTCGATTTT. Translation: CASSFETQVDF. This chain uses TRBV5-6 with TRBJ1-1, with no clear D. The CDR3 has 11 residues. Germline CDR1 SGHDT, CDR2 YYEEEE.

There are many counts of this clonotype. The chain links TRBV19 to TRBJ1-2; the match to TRBD1 covers 9 bases. CDR3 size: 12 residues. V lost 10 bases and J lost 4; bases outside the gene matches: 4. CDR1 is LNHDA and CDR2 is SQIVND in the germline V gene (reference sequence). Here the CDR3 DNA reads TGTGCCACCGAGGGACAGGGCTATGGCTACACCTTC. The encoded protein is CATEGQGYGYTF.

This clonotype was recorded many times. The rearrangement joins TRBV18 to TRBJ1-1; perhaps TRBD1 as D (6 bases). Germline V gives CDR1 KGHSH, CDR2 LQKENI. The CDR3 has 19 residues. Trimming took off 0 bases at V and 7 bases at J, with 27 bases between the two ends. CDR3 protein: CASSPPLVYREWGDYEAFF. The CDR3 region has the DNA TGTGCCAGCTCACCACCGTTGGTTTACAGGGAGTGGGGGGATTATGAAGCTTTCTTT.

This chain links TRBV3-1 with TRBJ1-1; D remains ambiguous. Trimming pared 3 bases from V and 1 base from J, leaving 12 bases between. The germline gives CDR1 LGHDT, CDR2 YNNKEL (reference sequence). The CDR3 runs to 15 residues. As DNA, the CDR3 is TGTGCCAGCAGCCATTTCGCACGGCAGAACACTGAAGCTTTCTTT. As protein: CASSHFARQNTEAFF.

V is TRBV6-5 and J is TRBJ2-4, with D perhaps matching TRBD1 (5 bases). V dropped 4 bases and J dropped 4 bases, with 11 bases sitting between them. The length of the CDR3 is 14 residues. Germline V gene sequence: CDR1 MNHEY, CDR2 SVGAGI. DNA for the CDR3: TGTGCCAGCAGTTTCACAGGAGATAAAAACATTCAGTACTTC. This sequence encodes CASSFTGDKNIQYF.

This clonotype was detected only a few times. The chain links TRBV6-6 to TRBJ1-2; TRBD1 matches 8 bases. The junction had 5 bases not matched to a gene; V was cut back by 4 bases and J by 7 bases. This CDR3 is built from 13 residues. CDR1 is MNHNY, CDR2 SVGAGI, per germline (reference sequence). Here the CDR3 DNA reads TGTGCCAGCAGTTCCCGGACAGGGTTTGGCTACACCTTC. Translation: CASSSRTGFGYTF.

In its sample, this clonotype was seen a few times. The chain links TRBV2 to TRBJ1-6; D is unresolved. Germline lookup yields CDR1 SNHLY and CDR2 FYNNEI. The CDR3 is 11 residues long. Trimming left V 6 bases short and J 13 bases short, with 10 bases between. CDR3 sequence (DNA): TGTGCCAGCAGGGACGGAGGCCCCCTCCACTTT. Protein product: CASRDGGPLHF.

The genes are TRBV23-1 and TRBJ1-1, with TRBD1 as a possible D gene (5 bases). TRBV23-1 is labeled an ORF, and its function is uncertain. V was cut by 6 bases and J by 0 bases, with 8 bases left in between. The CDR3 runs to 13 residues. The CDR3 region is CASSREMNTEAFF. Written as DNA, the CDR3 is TGCGCCAGCAGCAGGGAGATGAACACTGAAGCTTTCTTT.

This clonotype was counted a few times. This sequence joins TRBV27 and TRBJ1-2; 9 bases are a match to TRBD1. The CDR3 is made up of 13 amino acids. Germline CDR1 and CDR2: MNHEY and SMNVEV (reference sequence). J gave up 7 bases and V 6 bases, and 6 bases lay outside the gene matches. The CDR3 bases are TGTGCCAGCAGGACCGGGACAGGGTTTGGCTACACCTTC. This translates into CASRTGTGFGYTF.

The rearrangement links TRBV6-1 to TRBJ2-5; weak D call: TRBD2 (5 bases). V lost 1 base and J 2 bases, leaving 8 bases between the germline ends. Per the germline V gene, CDR1 is MNHNS and CDR2 is SASEGT. CDR3 length equals 14 residues. CDR3 sequence reads: CASSEGGLQETQYF. DNA of the CDR3: TGTGCCAGCAGTGAAGGAGGGCTTCAAGAGACCCAGTACTTC.

V is TRBV30 and J is TRBJ2-2; D is uncertain. V lost 4 bases and J lost 0, with 12 bases in between. This CDR3 is built from 15 residues. Per the germline V gene, CDR1 is GTSNPN and CDR2 is SVGIG (reference sequence). The CDR3, as DNA: TGTGCCTGGAAGGATCTCAGCGCGAACACCGGGGAGCTGTTTTTT. Amino acid sequence: CAWKDLSANTGELFF.

The chain carries TRBV7-9 and TRBJ2-5; TRBD1 is a possible D gene (6 bases). This CDR3 is built from 14 residues. The V gene's germline CDR1 is SEHNR and CDR2 FQNEAQ (reference sequence). Between the trimmed V and J ends, which lost 3 bases and 4 bases, there was a span of 12 bases. The CDR3 is CASSFTGTGETQYF. The CDR3 region has the DNA TGTGCCAGCAGCTTTACAGGGACGGGAGAGACCCAGTACTTC.

This clonotype occurred a few times. Because the CDR3 is missing its conserved closing phenylalanine or tryptophan, this is likely a read error. This chain links TRBV7-6 with TRBJ2-1, with D possibly being TRBD1 or TRBD2 (6 bases each). V gave up 5 bases and J gave up 1 base, with 12 bases separating them. The CDR3 has 15 amino acids. Germline V gene sequence: CDR1 SGHVS, CDR2 FNYEAQ. The CDR3 region is CASSPGGGSYNEQFL. The CDR3 region has the DNA TGTGCCAGCAGCCCAGGAGGGGGGTCCTACAATGAGCAGTTCTTG.

This clonotype was detected only a few times. The rearrangement uses TRBV5-1 and TRBJ2-4; D perhaps matches TRBD1 (6 bases). V was clipped by 4 bases and J by 0 bases, with 14 bases between them. CDR1 and CDR2 (germline): SGHRS, YFSETQ. CDR3 length: 16 amino acids. CDR3: CASSIGGWIAKNIQYF. The CDR3 bases are TGCGCCAGCAGCATAGGGGGATGGATAGCCAAAAACATTCAGTACTTC.

This chain joins TRBV7-3 and TRBJ2-3, with 10 bases aligning to TRBD2. With 2 bases clipped from V and 6 bases from J, the junction kept 2 bases outside the gene matches. The CDR3 length is 14 residues. Germline values: CDR1 SGHTA, CDR2 FQGTGA. The CDR3 loop reads CASSLGTSVDTQYF. In DNA, the CDR3 is TGTGCCAGCAGCTTAGGGACTAGCGTTGATACGCAGTATTTT.

The chain carries TRBV6-5 and TRBJ1-1; 9 nucleotides line up with TRBD1. Germline V gene sequence: CDR1 MNHEY, CDR2 SVGAGI. The J segment lost 5 bases and the V segment lost 7 bases, leaving 11 bases of the junction unmatched. This CDR3 is built from 15 residues. DNA for the CDR3: TGTGCCAGCACCTTCCGGGACAGGGCGGGGACTGAAGCTTTCTTT. Its translation is CASTFRDRAGTEAFF.

This clonotype has just a few counts. The junction departs from the called germline gene at one end, perhaps through a read error. This chain connects TRBV12-3 or TRBV12-4 to TRBJ2-7, with 7 bases identical to TRBD1. This CDR3 has 14 residues. The CDR3 coding sequence is TGTGCCAGCAGTTTAATGGGACAGACCTACGAGCAATACTTC. Translating gives CASSLMGQTYEQYF.

The chain joins TRBV28 to TRBJ1-1, with unresolved D. The V gene's germline CDR1 is MDHEN and CDR2 SYDVKM. Trimming removed 2 bases at V and 6 bases at J, with 7 bases between. CDR3 size: 12 residues. The CDR3 protein is CASSLGISEAFF. The CDR3 DNA reads TGTGCCAGCAGTTTAGGCATCTCTGAAGCTTTCTTT.